This T cell receptor (beta chain) was captured by sequencing in a study of blood T cell repertoires in COVID-19. Whole-study context: Acute and convalescent COVID-19 samples came from the United States, Italy and Spain. PBMCs, B-cell-depleted T cells, or T cells were the source of the cDNA or gDNA that made up the material.

The CDR3 spans 14 residues. Trimming pared 0 bases from V and 3 bases from J, leaving 8 bases between. Germline lookup yields CDR1 SGHDN and CDR2 FVKESK. Original handling: Nucleated cell counts were estimated from reference gene primer amplification. Some clones are missing from TCRdb's copy, which holds only in-frame ones; the method was immunoSEQ multiplex PCR. D and trimming come from the DNA, and the V and J calls and clone size come from that table. The profile covers more than 150,000 clones, with roughly 84% appearing a single time and over 12% taken by the ten largest. The sequenced material came from peripheral blood. The chain carries TRBV14 and TRBJ2-5; D is unresolved. The TCR originated in a man younger than 35 with active or convalescent COVID-19. The CDR3 sequence is CASSQDGWEETQYF. Here the CDR3 DNA reads TGTGCCAGCAGCCAAGACGGGTGGGAAGAGACCCAGTACTTC.